The T cell receptor beta chain under discussion was sequenced for a study of T cell responses to AZD1222 COVID-19 vaccine. Notes on the study in general: Among vaccine-associated CD4 TCRs, coverage spanned spike, with dominance at 160-218 and 743-854. Mostly white British, mostly female donors; authors suggested clonal diversity may be underestimated.

Sequencing was performed with immunoSEQ multiplex PCR; in TCRdb, only in-frame clones are kept and a portion is missing. The repertoire holds some 130,000 clones, with about 80% as singletons. This CDR3 is built from 15 residues. From germline, CDR1 is SGHDT and CDR2 YYEEEE. Trimming removed 1 base from V and 0 bases from J, with 7 bases in between. This clone was recorded only once. The antigen remains undetermined. The sequence was obtained from an adult in good health. The chain uses TRBV5-6 and TRBJ2-2; D is ambiguous. Source: peripheral blood, taken on day 0 of AZD1222 vaccination. CDR3 sequence reads: CASSLLGSNTGELFF. CDR3 nucleotide sequence: TGTGCCAGCAGCTTGCTGGGGTCGAACACCGGGGAGCTGTTTTTT.